These 27 T cell receptor beta chains came from one sample sequenced in a study of shared clonotypes between healthy human individuals. Naive CD8 cells comprised CD45RO-negative, CCR7-positively selected cells, excluding terminally differentiated effector memory CD45RA+ cells. Some clones are missing from TCRdb's copy, which holds only in-frame ones; the method was immunoSEQ multiplex PCR. The sample consists of roughly 2.1 million clones, 93% of them appearing once. Material: naive CD8+ T cells from PBMCs. All receptors derive from a man aged 18 to 29 in good health. Some clones in this sample may be carry-over from other donors' samples.

A note on this clone: This sample includes further DNA sequences coding for the same CDR3. The chain employs TRBV7-7 and TRBJ2-3; possibly TRBD1 or TRBD2 for D (5 bases each). The V end was cut by 1 base, the J end by 1 base, with 9 bases between. The V gene's germline CDR1 is SSHAT and CDR2 FNYEAQ (reference sequence). The CDR3 runs to 15 residues. CDR3 sequence: CASSLGDGGTDTQYF. In nucleotides, the CDR3 is TGTGCCAGCAGCTTAGGGGACGGTGGCACAGATACGCAGTATTTT.

The chain carries TRBV15 and TRBJ2-7; a possible D gene is TRBD2 (6 bases). Trimming took 4 bases from V and 5 from J, leaving 18 bases between them. This CDR3 contains 15 residues. Germline loops: CDR1 LNHNV, CDR2 YYDKDF (reference sequence). In DNA form, the CDR3 reads TGTGCCACCAGCATACCGGAGGGACTCGGGGACGAGCAGTACTTC. Amino acid sequence: CATSIPEGLGDEQYF.

CDR3 in DNA: TGCGCCAGCAGCTTGGTAGCGCTAGCGGGAGATACGCAGTATTTT. Translation gives CASSLVALAGDTQYF. This chain links TRBV5-1 with TRBJ2-3, with TRBD2 matching 8 bases. J was trimmed by 5 bases and V by 0 bases; bases with no gene match: 5. Germline V gene data show CDR1 as SGHRS and CDR2 as YFSETQ. This CDR3 comprises 15 residues.

This sequence joins TRBV28 and TRBJ2-2; no clear D gene. V was clipped by 3 bases and J by 1 base, with 15 bases between them. The CDR3 totals 17 residues. The V gene's germline CDR1 is MDHEN and CDR2 SYDVKM. The CDR3 DNA sequence: TGTGCCAGCAGTTTTTTCCAGGCCATGAGGAACACCGGGGAGCTGTTTTTT. Protein sequence: CASSFFQAMRNTGELFF.

The chain is built from TRBV27 and TRBJ2-5; D possibly matches TRBD1 or TRBD2 (5 bases each). Trimming removed 0 bases from V and 5 bases from J, with 16 bases in between. The CDR3 runs 16 residues. Germline assignment: CDR1 MNHEY and CDR2 SMNVEV (reference sequence). The CDR3 DNA follows: TGTGCCAGCAGTTTATCCCGGGACCCCAGTTTGGAGACCCAGTACTTC. It specifies CASSLSRDPSLETQYF.

This clone has more than one count but fewer than ten. In DNA form, the CDR3 reads TGTGCCAGCAGCTTGGGTGGTGGGTGGAGGGCTTTCTTT. Translated, it gives CASSLGGGWRAFF. J is TRBJ1-1 and V is TRBV5-5, with D hard to call. V lost 0 bases, J lost 11 bases, and 14 bases lay in between. CDR1 and CDR2 (germline): SGHKS, YYEKEE (reference sequence). The CDR3 has 13 amino acids. Combining the CDR3 with reference TRBV5-5 and TRBJ1-1 gives the whole variable domain DAGVTQSPTHLIKTRGQQVTLRCSPISGHKSVSWYQQVLGQGPQFIFQYYEKEERGRGNFPDRFSARQFPNYSSELNVNALLLGDSALYLCASSLGGGWRAFFGQGTRLTVV.

V usage is TRBV14 and J usage is TRBJ2-5, with D possibly matching TRBD2 (6 bases). Trimming left V 4 bases short and J 5 bases short, with 14 bases between. The CDR3 covers 14 residues. The germline gives CDR1 SGHDN, CDR2 FVKESK. CDR3 residues: CASSPGRRGETQYF. The CDR3 coding sequence is TGTGCCAGCAGCCCGGGGAGGCGTGGTGAGACCCAGTACTTC.

The chain employs TRBV23-1 and TRBJ1-1, with 8 bases aligning to TRBD1. TRBV23-1 is given ORF status, its function remaining uncertain. Trimming at V came to 8 bases and at J to 3 bases, leaving 20 bases not matched to a gene. The length of the CDR3 is 18 residues. The CDR3 spells CASGPGQEGRCGDTEAFF. In nucleotides, the CDR3 is TGCGCCAGCGGACCGGGACAGGAGGGGCGTTGTGGGGACACTGAAGCTTTCTTT.

This clone appeared a few times. The V and J genes are TRBV7-9 and TRBJ1-1; 11 bases are a match to TRBD1. CDR1 is SEHNR, CDR2 FQNEAQ, per germline (reference sequence). J was trimmed by 10 bases and V by 4 bases; bases with no gene match: 2. The CDR3 covers 12 residues. The CDR3 DNA reads as TGTGCCAGCAGCTCGGGACAGGGGGTAGCTTTCTTT. Encoded protein: CASSSGQGVAFF.

V usage is TRBV29-1 and J usage is TRBJ2-1; a possible D gene is TRBD2 (5 bases). CDR3 size: 12 residues. Per the germline V gene, CDR1 is SQVTM and CDR2 is ANQGSEA. Trimming removed 8 bases at V and 4 bases at J, with 12 bases between. CDR3 sequence: CSHRSGYNEQFF. The CDR3 coding sequence is TGCAGCCACCGGTCGGGGTACAATGAGCAGTTCTTC.

V usage is TRBV6-1 and J usage is TRBJ1-5; TRBD1 matches at 7 bases. The CDR3 runs to 14 residues. Trimming removed 6 bases from V and 1 base from J; junction bases left unmatched: 3. Per the germline V gene, CDR1 is MNHNS and CDR2 is SASEGT. As DNA, the CDR3 is TGTGCCAGCAGAGGGGGCGGGAGCAATCAGCCCCAGCATTTT. As protein: CASRGGGSNQPQHF.

Concerning this clone: Other DNA variants within this sample encode the same CDR3. The CDR3 DNA is TGTGCCAGCAGTTTCGGGACTAGCGCGTACGAGCAGTACTTC. Encoded protein: CASSFGTSAYEQYF. The V call is TRBV27, the J call TRBJ2-7; 10 bases are shared with TRBD2. CDR1 and CDR2 from the germline V gene are MNHEY and SMNVEV (reference sequence). J was trimmed by 4 bases and V by 3 bases; bases with no gene match: 3. The CDR3 has 14 residues.

The chain has TRBV4-1 and TRBJ2-7; 10 nucleotides agree with TRBD2. The V segment lost 1 base and the J segment 4 bases; nucleotides outside the gene matches: 4. Germline lookup yields CDR1 MGHRA and CDR2 YSYEKL. The CDR3 consists of 15 residues. As DNA, the CDR3 is TGCGCCAGCAGCCAAGGACCGGGACTAGCGTACGAGCAGTACTTC. It is translated as CASSQGPGLAYEQYF.

The chain links TRBV19 to TRBJ2-2; D unresolved. Trimming took off 6 bases at V and 3 bases at J, with 8 bases between the two ends. The CDR3 length is 13 residues. CDR1 and CDR2 (germline): LNHDA, SQIVND (reference sequence). The CDR3 DNA follows: TGTGCCAGTAGGCCCTGGGACACCGGGGAGCTGTTTTTT. Translation gives CASRPWDTGELFF. The variable domain in full, completed from reference TRBV19 and TRBJ2-2, reads DGGITQSPKYLFRKEGQNVTLSCEQNLNHDAMYWYRQDPGQGLRLIYYSQIVNDFQKGDIAEGYSVSREKKESFPLTVTSAQKNPTAFYLCASRPWDTGELFFGEGSRLTVL.

This CDR3 reads CATGTLTYNEQFF. DNA for the CDR3: TGTGCCACCGGGACCCTAACATACAATGAGCAGTTCTTC. V gene TRBV27 combines with J gene TRBJ2-1; D possibly matches TRBD1 or TRBD2 (5 bases each). The CDR3 extends over 13 amino acids. With 10 bases removed from V and 4 bases from J, the gap between germline ends came to 14 bases. Germline V lookup: CDR1 MNHEY, CDR2 SMNVEV (reference sequence).

The J gene is TRBJ2-4, the V gene TRBV6-1; D is possibly TRBD2 (5 bases). The germline gives CDR1 MNHNS, CDR2 SASEGT. The V end lost 1 base, the J end lost 0 bases, and 13 bases lay between the germline ends. The CDR3 is 17 residues long. The CDR3 DNA is TGTGCCAGCAGTGAAGTCGACTACACTTTAGCCAAAAACATTCAGTACTTC. Protein: CASSEVDYTLAKNIQYF.

V and J are TRBV19 and TRBJ1-2, with no clear D. V lost 5 bases and J 4 bases, leaving 11 bases between the germline ends. Germline V CDR1 and CDR2: LNHDA, SQIVND (reference sequence). This CDR3 has 13 residues. The CDR3 reads CASSDGRPYGYTF. Written as DNA, the CDR3 is TGTGCCAGTAGTGACGGACGGCCCTATGGCTACACCTTC.

The CDR3 DNA is TGTGCCAGTAGTATAGGAAAGAACTATGGCTACACCTTC. This codes for CASSIGKNYGYTF. The chain employs TRBV19 and TRBJ1-2, with unresolved D. V dropped 1 base and J dropped 2 bases, with 5 bases sitting between them. Germline CDR1 and CDR2: LNHDA and SQIVND (reference sequence). The CDR3 covers 13 residues.

This rearrangement joins TRBV6-6 to TRBJ1-1; D unresolved. The V gene lost 4 bases and the J gene lost 11 bases, with 11 bases spanning the gap. CDR3 size: 11 residues. The germline V gene encodes CDR1 MNHNY and CDR2 SVGAGI (reference sequence). CDR3 residues: CASSSRWAAFF. The CDR3 DNA reads TGTGCCAGCAGTTCTAGGTGGGCTGCTTTCTTT.

This clone was seen once. This sequence joins TRBV7-9 and TRBJ2-3; D ambiguous. V was clipped by 1 base and J by 4 bases, with 6 bases between them. From germline, CDR1 is SEHNR and CDR2 FQNEAQ (reference sequence). The CDR3 spans 13 residues. The CDR3 loop is CASSLVNPDTQYF. The CDR3 bases are TGTGCCAGCAGCTTAGTAAATCCAGATACGCAGTATTTT.

This sequence joins TRBV28 and TRBJ1-2, with no clear D. Germline assignment: CDR1 MDHEN and CDR2 SYDVKM. The CDR3 extends over 14 amino acids. V lost 8 bases, J lost 3 bases, and 16 bases lay in between. This chain's CDR3 is CASVLSIGDYGYTF. CDR3 DNA: TGTGCCAGCGTCCTGAGCATAGGAGACTATGGCTACACCTTC.

DNA of the CDR3: TGTGCCAGCAGCGACGGGAGTAGCGGGGTGGAGCAGTATTTT. Its translation: CASSDGSSGVEQYF. The chain links TRBV5-6 to TRBJ2-3, with 8 bases aligning to TRBD2. The germline V gene has CDR1 SGHDT and CDR2 YYEEEE. This CDR3 contains 14 residues. With V trimmed by 4 bases and J by 11 bases, 12 bases remained unmatched.

This clone was detected only once. The gene calls are TRBV7-2 and TRBJ1-1; TRBD1 matches 7 bases. CDR1 and CDR2 (germline): SGHTA, FQGNSA. CDR3 length: 12 amino acids. Germline trimming cut 4 bases from V and 6 bases from J; bases unmatched to any gene: 2. The CDR3 region has the DNA TGTGCCAGCAGCTGGGGACAGCCTGAAGCTTTCTTT. Encoded protein: CASSWGQPEAFF.

The chain recombines TRBV15 with TRBJ2-7, with D maybe TRBD2 (5 bases). The CDR3 has 14 amino acids. Germline loops: CDR1 LNHNV, CDR2 YYDKDF (reference sequence). Trimming took 5 bases from V and 1 from J, leaving 12 bases between them. Here the CDR3 reads CATSPGYLSYEQYF. The CDR3 DNA follows: TGTGCCACCAGCCCGGGATACTTATCCTACGAGCAGTACTTC. Full variable domain (rest looked up from reference TRBV15 and TRBJ2-7): DAMVIQNPRYQVTQFGKPVTLSCSQTLNHNVMYWYQQKSSQAPKLLFHYYDKDFNNEADTPDNFQSRRPNTSFCFLDIRSPGLGDTAMYLCATSPGYLSYEQYFGPGTRLTVT.

This chain links TRBV5-1 with TRBJ2-1, with 9 bases aligning to TRBD2. Trimming removed 2 bases from V and 4 bases from J; junction bases left unmatched: 7. There are 16 residues in the CDR3. Germline V CDR1 and CDR2: SGHRS, YFSETQ. CDR3 coding DNA: TGCGCCAGCAGCTTCGAGACTAGCGGTTTATACAATGAGCAGTTCTTC. Translated: CASSFETSGLYNEQFF.

This chain links TRBV14 with TRBJ2-5; the match to TRBD2 covers 7 bases. The CDR3 covers 16 residues. Germline V gene data show CDR1 as SGHDN and CDR2 as FVKESK. V dropped 4 bases and J dropped 5; count of bases not matched to a gene: 13. For the CDR3, the DNA is TGTGCCAGCAGCCCCGTTTGGCGGGAGTTGGGCGAGACCCAGTACTTC. Residues: CASSPVWRELGETQYF.

This clone was observed once. The chain recombines TRBV19 with TRBJ2-7, with a tentative D call TRBD2 (6 bases). The CDR3 contains 15 residues. Germline CDR1 is LNHDA and CDR2 is SQIVND (reference sequence). Trimming shortened V by 5 bases and J by 3 bases, and 17 bases separated the two germline ends. The CDR3 bases are TGTGCCAGTAGTCTCGGCGGGGCAAACCTCTACGAGCAGTACTTC. Residues: CASSLGGANLYEQYF.